The next 2 T cell receptor beta chains were all read from a single sample in a study of OX40 agonist ivuxolimab in advanced cancers. Some clones are missing from TCRdb's copy, which holds only in-frame ones; the method was immunoSEQ multiplex PCR. This sample has about 46,000 clones, with roughly four fifths found just once. Here the sequenced sample was CD4+ or CD8+ T cells sorted from blood, taken in a trial of the OX40 agonist ivuxolimab. The receptors originated from an adult with an advanced solid tumor such as melanoma, head and neck, liver or kidney cancer.

This clone came up a few times. The rearrangement uses TRBV5-1 and TRBJ2-3; TRBD2 aligns across 13 bases. J gave up 3 bases and V 4 bases, and 8 bases lay outside the gene matches. In germline, CDR1 is SGHRS, CDR2 YFSETQ. The CDR3 totals 17 residues. The CDR3 loop is CASSTGTSGTGTDTQYF. CDR3 coding DNA: TGCGCCAGCAGCACCGGGACTAGCGGGACGGGAACAGATACGCAGTATTTT.

The V call is TRBV9, the J call TRBJ2-1; TRBD2 matches 8 bases. The CDR3 extends over 15 amino acids. After removal of 3 bases from V and 2 bases from J, the junction contained 4 bases not matched to a gene. CDR1 and CDR2 from the germline V gene are SGDLS and YYNGEE. CDR3 in DNA: TGTGCCAGCAGCGCCCGGGAGGGAACCTACAATGAGCAGTTCTTC. Its protein product is CASSAREGTYNEQFF.